A single sample is the source of the 13 T cell receptor beta chains below, sequenced in a study of human T cells and chemical hapten exposure. TCRdb fed the RACE reads into MiXCR, producing one record per CDR3 protein. The table includes roughly 150,000 distinct CDR3 sequences, 25% to 35% detected once. The time point denotes: patch test 3, about 24 weeks after DPC sensitization. The treatment was: therapeutic diphenylcyclopropenone sensitization with weekly scalp DPC. Sample: whole blood, taken in connection with sensitization to the hapten diphenylcyclopropenone (DPC). These receptors originate from a woman between 18 and 30 years old with alopecia areata. Some clones in this sample may be carry-over from other donors' samples.

This clonotype was found a few times. The chain recombines TRBV5-1 with TRBJ2-7, with 9 bases lining up with TRBD2. Looked up from germline, CDR1 is SGHRS and CDR2 is YFSETQ. V shed 4 bases and J 2 bases; nucleotides not matched to a gene: 7. The CDR3 contains 15 residues. CDR3 sequence (DNA): TGCGCCAGCAGCGTGCGAGCGGGGGGACCCTACGAGCAGTACTTC. Protein product: CASSVRAGGPYEQYF.

The chain uses TRBV27 and TRBJ1-1, with 7 bases fitting TRBD1. Germline assignment: CDR1 MNHEY and CDR2 SMNVEV (reference sequence). The CDR3 totals 13 residues. J gave up 6 bases and V 3 bases, and 4 bases lay outside the gene matches. CDR3 sequence: CASSFRDRPEAFF. The CDR3 bases are TGTGCCAGCAGTTTCAGGGACAGACCTGAAGCTTTCTTT.

This chain uses TRBV2 with TRBJ2-3, with 8 nucleotides matching TRBD1. The CDR3 runs 12 residues. J was trimmed by 8 bases and V by 6 bases; bases with no gene match: 4. Germline V gene data show CDR1 as SNHLY and CDR2 as FYNNEI. The CDR3 DNA reads TGTGCCAGCAGGGGACAGGAAGGTACGCAGTATTTT. It yields the protein CASRGQEGTQYF.

This clonotype was recorded a few times. This chain joins TRBV12-3 or TRBV12-4 and TRBJ1-1; D is undetermined. V was trimmed by 2 bases and J by 3 bases, leaving 10 bases between them. The CDR3 totals 14 residues. This CDR3 is CASSLRGIDTEAFF. The DNA of the CDR3 is TGTGCCAGCAGTTTAAGAGGGATAGACACTGAAGCTTTCTTT.

This clonotype was observed a handful of times. The CDR3 nucleotides read TGCAGTGCTAGAGCGGGACAGGGGGCGAACACCATATATTTT. It translates to CSARAGQGANTIYF. This chain connects TRBV20-1 to TRBJ1-3; 12 nucleotides align to TRBD1. The V segment lost 1 base and the J segment 7 bases; nucleotides outside the gene matches: 2. Germline V gene lookup returns CDR1 DFQATT and CDR2 SNEGSKA (reference sequence). This CDR3 is 14 amino acids long.

This clonotype was seen just once. The V and J genes are TRBV4-3 and TRBJ1-5; 9 bases map to TRBD1. In germline, CDR1 is LGHNA, CDR2 YSLEER. This CDR3 is 14 amino acids long. Trimming at V came to 3 bases and at J to 5 bases, leaving 2 bases not matched to a gene. The CDR3 DNA reads as TGCGCCAGCAGCCACCGGACAGGGGATCAGCCCCAGCATTTT. It specifies CASSHRTGDQPQHF.

This sequence joins TRBV5-1 and TRBJ2-1, with 9 bases that match TRBD2. CDR1 SGHRS and CDR2 YFSETQ come from the germline V gene. Germline trimming cut 1 base from V and 3 bases from J; bases unmatched to any gene: 2. The CDR3 totals 15 residues. The CDR3 protein is CASSLTTSGYNEQFF. The CDR3 DNA reads as TGCGCCAGCAGCTTGACGACTAGCGGCTACAATGAGCAGTTCTTC.

This clonotype occurred a few times. The rearrangement joins TRBV11-2 to TRBJ1-6; D uncertain. V was pared by 6 bases and J by 10 bases, with 13 bases between. The CDR3 consists of 13 residues. Germline V gene data show CDR1 as SGHAT and CDR2 as FQNNGV. Written as DNA, the CDR3 is TGTGCCAGCAGTCCGGAGATTTTGTCACCCCTCCACTTT. It yields the protein CASSPEILSPLHF. Full variable domain (rest looked up from reference TRBV11-2 and TRBJ1-6): EAGVAQSPRYKIIEKRQSVAFWCNPISGHATLYWYQQILGQGPKLLIQFQNNGVVDDSQLPKDRFSAERLKGVDSTLKIQPAKLEDSAVYLCASSPEILSPLHFGNGTRLTVT.

The chain recombines TRBV11-1 with TRBJ2-2, with TRBD1 matching over 8 bases. V lost 4 bases and J lost 3; bases outside the gene matches: 4. Germline V gene sequence: CDR1 SGHAT, CDR2 FQDESV (reference sequence). The CDR3 is 15 residues long. The CDR3 DNA sequence: TGTGCCAGCAGCTCGTGGACAGGGCACACCGGGGAGCTGTTTTTT. Amino acid sequence: CASSSWTGHTGELFF.

This clonotype was counted only a few times. CDR3 in DNA: TGCGCCAGCAGCCAAGAAGAAGGACGGGGTGTCGGCGAGCAGTACTTC. It yields the protein CASSQEEGRGVGEQYF. The chain combines TRBV4-1 with TRBJ2-7; D might be TRBD2 (5 bases). CDR3 length: 16 residues. V lost 0 bases and J lost 6, with 18 bases in between. CDR1 and CDR2 (germline): MGHRA, YSYEKL.

This clonotype has just a few counts. The V call is TRBV5-1, the J call TRBJ1-2, with no clear D. Trimming cost V 1 base and J 5 bases, with 9 bases left between them. Germline V gene lookup returns CDR1 SGHRS and CDR2 YFSETQ. This CDR3 contains 13 residues. The CDR3 loop is CASSLRPEYGYTF. For the CDR3, the DNA is TGCGCCAGCAGCTTGAGGCCAGAATATGGCTACACCTTC.

This clonotype was seen many times. This chain links TRBV11-2 with TRBJ1-1; 11 bases fit TRBD1. V shed 5 bases, J shed 4 bases, and the junction held 3 bases outside the gene matches. This CDR3 has 14 residues. Germline V gene lookup returns CDR1 SGHAT and CDR2 FQNNGV. The CDR3: CASSRGTGGTEAFF. Written as DNA, the CDR3 is TGTGCCAGCAGCCGAGGGACAGGGGGCACTGAAGCTTTCTTT.

Remarks on this clonotype: One end of the junction does not line up with germline, which may come from a read error. This rearrangement joins TRBV28 to TRBJ1-1; D is unresolved. The CDR3 has 13 residues. CDR1 is MDHEN and CDR2 is SYDVKM in the germline V gene. CDR3 amino acids: CASSSSWHREAFF. The CDR3 DNA follows: TGTGCCAGCAGTTCCTCTTGGCATCGTGAAGCTTTCTTC.